This T cell receptor (beta chain) was documented in a study of blood T cells in healthy people across ages. General study results and limits: More naive CD4+ cells and higher diversity marked long-lived donors relative to aged donors. Older individuals had lower TCR beta diversity per million T cells (the decline was roughly linear).

Germline-derived CDR1 and CDR2 are SEHNR and FQNEAQ (reference sequence). The CDR3 length is 13 residues. V gave up 6 bases and J gave up 1 base, with 9 bases separating them. With a J-beta primer mix and a sample-barcoded 5' primer, a second PCR ran roughly 7 to 11 cycles. TCRdb re-called the 5' RACE reads with MiXCR, one entry per CDR3 protein. The sample has around 1,500,000 distinct CDR3 sequences, 28% seen once. A note on this clonotype: Its antigen is unidentified.

The chain joins TRBV7-9 to TRBJ1-2, with unresolved D. The TCR originated in a woman in her twenties or thirties in good health. The sequenced sample consisted of blood. The CDR3 DNA reads TGTGCCAGCAGTTCTGAACGTAACTATGGCTACACCTTC. Translating it yields CASSSERNYGYTF.